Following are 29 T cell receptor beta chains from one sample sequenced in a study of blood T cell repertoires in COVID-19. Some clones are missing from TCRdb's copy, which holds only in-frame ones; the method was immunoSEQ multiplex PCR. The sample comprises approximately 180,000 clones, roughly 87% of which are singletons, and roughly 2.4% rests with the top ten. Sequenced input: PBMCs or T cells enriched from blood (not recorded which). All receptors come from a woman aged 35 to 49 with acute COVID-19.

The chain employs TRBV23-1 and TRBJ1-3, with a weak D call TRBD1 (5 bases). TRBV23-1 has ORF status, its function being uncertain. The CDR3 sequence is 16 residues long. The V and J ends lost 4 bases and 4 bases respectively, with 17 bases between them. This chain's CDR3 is CASSLLFQGWGNTIYF. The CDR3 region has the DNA TGCGCCAGCAGTCTCCTCTTCCAGGGTTGGGGAAACACCATATATTTT.

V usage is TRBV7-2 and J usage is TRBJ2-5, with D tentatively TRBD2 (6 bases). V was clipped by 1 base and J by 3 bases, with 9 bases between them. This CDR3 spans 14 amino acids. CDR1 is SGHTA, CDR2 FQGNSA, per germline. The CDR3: CASSLGAGEETQYF. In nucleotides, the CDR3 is TGTGCCAGCAGCTTAGGAGCGGGTGAAGAGACCCAGTACTTC.

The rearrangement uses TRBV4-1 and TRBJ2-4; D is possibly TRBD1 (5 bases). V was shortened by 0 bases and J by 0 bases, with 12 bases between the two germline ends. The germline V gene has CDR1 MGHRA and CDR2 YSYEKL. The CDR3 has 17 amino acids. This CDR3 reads CASSQDQGSLAKNIQYF. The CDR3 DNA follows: TGCGCCAGCAGCCAAGATCAGGGCAGCTTAGCCAAAAACATTCAGTACTTC.

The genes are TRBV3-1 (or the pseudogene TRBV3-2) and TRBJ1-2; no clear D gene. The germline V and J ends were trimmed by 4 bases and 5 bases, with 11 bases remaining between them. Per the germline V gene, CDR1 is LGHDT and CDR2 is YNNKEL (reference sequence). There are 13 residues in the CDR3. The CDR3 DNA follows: TGTGCCAGCAGCCTTGGCTCGAAGTATGGCTACACCTTC. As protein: CASSLGSKYGYTF.

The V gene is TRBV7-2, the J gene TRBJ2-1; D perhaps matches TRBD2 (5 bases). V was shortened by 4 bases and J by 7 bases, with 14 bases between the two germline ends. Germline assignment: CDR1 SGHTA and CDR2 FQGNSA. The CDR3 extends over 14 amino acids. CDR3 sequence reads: CASSSTRRGNEQFF. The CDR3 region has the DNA TGTGCCAGCAGCTCGACCCGACGAGGGAATGAGCAGTTCTTC.

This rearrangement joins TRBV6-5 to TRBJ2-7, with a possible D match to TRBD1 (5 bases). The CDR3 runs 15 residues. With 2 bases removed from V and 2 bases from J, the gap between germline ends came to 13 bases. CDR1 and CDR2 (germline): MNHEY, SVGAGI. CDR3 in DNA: TGTGCCAGCAGTTACAACGGACAAGACCCCTACGAGCAGTACTTC. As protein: CASSYNGQDPYEQYF.

CDR3 coding DNA: TGTGCCAGCAGCTTTAGGGACAGGGACGAAGCTTTCTTT. Encoded protein: CASSFRDRDEAFF. This sequence joins TRBV5-5 and TRBJ1-1; TRBD1 matches at 9 bases. The germline V gene has CDR1 SGHKS and CDR2 YYEKEE (reference sequence). The CDR3 is made up of 13 amino acids. The ends lost 2 bases at V and 8 bases at J; junction bases unmatched: 4.

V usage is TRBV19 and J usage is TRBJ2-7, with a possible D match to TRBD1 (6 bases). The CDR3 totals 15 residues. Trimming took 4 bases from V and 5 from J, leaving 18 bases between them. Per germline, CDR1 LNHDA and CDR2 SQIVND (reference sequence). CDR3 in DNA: TGTGCCAGTAGTACCTCGACAGGAGTTTTTGACGAGCAGTACTTC. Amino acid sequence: CASSTSTGVFDEQYF.

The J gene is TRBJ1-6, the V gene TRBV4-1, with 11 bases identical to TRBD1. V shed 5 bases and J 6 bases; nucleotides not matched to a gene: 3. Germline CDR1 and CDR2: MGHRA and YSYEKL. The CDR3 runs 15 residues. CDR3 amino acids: CASSIGTGGNSPLHF. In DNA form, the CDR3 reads TGCGCCAGCAGCATTGGGACAGGGGGTAATTCACCCCTCCACTTT.

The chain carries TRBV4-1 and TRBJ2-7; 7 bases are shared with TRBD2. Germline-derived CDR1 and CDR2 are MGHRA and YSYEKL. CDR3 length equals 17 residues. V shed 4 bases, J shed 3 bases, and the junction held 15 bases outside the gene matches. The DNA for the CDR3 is TGCGCCAGCAGCCCGGGCTTACGGGGGGTGATGAACTACGAGCAGTACTTC. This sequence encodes CASSPGLRGVMNYEQYF.

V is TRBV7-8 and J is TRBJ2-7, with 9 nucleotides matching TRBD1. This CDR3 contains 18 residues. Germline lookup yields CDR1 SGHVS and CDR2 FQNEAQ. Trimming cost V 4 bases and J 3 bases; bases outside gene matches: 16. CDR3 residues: CASSSRRERDRAIYEQYF. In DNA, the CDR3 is TGTGCCAGCAGCTCCAGGAGAGAGAGGGACAGGGCGATCTACGAGCAGTACTTC.

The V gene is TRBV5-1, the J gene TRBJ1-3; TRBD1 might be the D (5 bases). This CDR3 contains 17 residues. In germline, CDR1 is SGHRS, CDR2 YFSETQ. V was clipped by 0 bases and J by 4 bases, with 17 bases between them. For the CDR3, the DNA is TGCGCCAGCAGCTTGGCAGGGAATTCGGCCCAAGGAAACACCATATATTTT. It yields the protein CASSLAGNSAQGNTIYF. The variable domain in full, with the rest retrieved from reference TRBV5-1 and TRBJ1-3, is KAGVTQTPRYLIKTRGQQVTLSCSPISGHRSVSWYQQTPGQGLQFLFEYFSETQRNKGNFPGRFSGRQFSNSRSEMNVSTLELGDSALYLCASSLAGNSAQGNTIYFGEGSWLTVV.

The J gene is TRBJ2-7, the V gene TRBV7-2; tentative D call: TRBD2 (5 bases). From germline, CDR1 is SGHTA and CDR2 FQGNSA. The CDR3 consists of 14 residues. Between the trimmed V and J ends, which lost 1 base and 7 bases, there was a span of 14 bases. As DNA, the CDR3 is TGTGCCAGCAGCTTAGGCGGGTCTCAACGAGAGCAGTACTTC. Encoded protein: CASSLGGSQREQYF. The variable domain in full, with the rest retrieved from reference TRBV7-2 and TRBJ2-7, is GAGVSQSPSNKVTEKGKDVELRCDPISGHTALYWYRQSLGQGLEFLIYFQGNSAPDKSGLPSDRFSAERTGGSVSTLTIQRTQQEDSAVYLCASSLGGSQREQYFGPGTRLTVT.

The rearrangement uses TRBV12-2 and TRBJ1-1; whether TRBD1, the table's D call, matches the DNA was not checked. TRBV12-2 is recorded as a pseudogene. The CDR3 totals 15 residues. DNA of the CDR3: TGTGCAAGTCGCTTAGCGGGACAGCCGAACACTGAAGCTTTCTTT. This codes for CASRLAGQPNTEAFF.

The CDR3 spells CASSSPGTNSYEQYF. The CDR3 bases are TGTGCCAGCAGCTCACCCGGGACAAACTCCTACGAGCAGTACTTC. This chain uses TRBV7-9 with TRBJ2-7, with a tentative D call TRBD1 (6 bases). There are 15 residues in the CDR3. The V end was cut by 4 bases, the J end by 0 bases, with 13 bases between. The germline CDR1 and CDR2 sequences are SEHNR and FQNEAQ (reference sequence).

CDR3 nucleotides: TGTGCCAGCAGCCAATTAGGAAACACCATATATTTT. Amino acid sequence: CASSQLGNTIYF. This sequence joins TRBV14 and TRBJ1-3; D remains unclear. The CDR3 runs to 12 residues. V lost 2 bases to trimming and J lost 4 bases, with 3 bases between them. Germline lookup yields CDR1 SGHDN and CDR2 FVKESK.

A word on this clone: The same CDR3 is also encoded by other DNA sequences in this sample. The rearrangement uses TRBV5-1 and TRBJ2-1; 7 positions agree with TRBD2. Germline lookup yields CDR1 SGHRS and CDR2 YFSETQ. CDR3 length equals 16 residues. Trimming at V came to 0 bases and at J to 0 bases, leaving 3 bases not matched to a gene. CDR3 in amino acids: CASSLAGGSSYNEQFF. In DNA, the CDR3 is TGCGCCAGCAGCTTGGCCGGCGGGAGCTCCTACAATGAGCAGTTCTTC.

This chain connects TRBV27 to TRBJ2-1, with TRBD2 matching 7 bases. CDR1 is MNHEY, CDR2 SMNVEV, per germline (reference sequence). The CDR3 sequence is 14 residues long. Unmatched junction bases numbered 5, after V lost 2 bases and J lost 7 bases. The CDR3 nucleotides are TGTGCCAGCAGTTTAGCGGGGGTCAGGAATGAGCAGTTCTTC. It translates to CASSLAGVRNEQFF.

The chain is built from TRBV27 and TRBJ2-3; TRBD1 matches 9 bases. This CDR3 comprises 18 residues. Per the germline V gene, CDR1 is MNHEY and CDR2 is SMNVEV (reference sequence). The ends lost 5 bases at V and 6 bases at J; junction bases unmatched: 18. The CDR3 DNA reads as TGTGCCAGCAGTACAATCCTTAACACAGGGGGCAGTTCGGATACGCAGTATTTT. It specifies CASSTILNTGGSSDTQYF.

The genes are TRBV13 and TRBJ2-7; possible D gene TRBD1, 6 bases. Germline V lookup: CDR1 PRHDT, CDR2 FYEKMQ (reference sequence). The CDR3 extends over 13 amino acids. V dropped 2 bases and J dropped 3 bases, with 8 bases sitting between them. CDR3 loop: CASSLQGNYEQYF. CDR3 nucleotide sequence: TGTGCCAGCAGCTTACAGGGGAACTACGAGCAGTACTTC.

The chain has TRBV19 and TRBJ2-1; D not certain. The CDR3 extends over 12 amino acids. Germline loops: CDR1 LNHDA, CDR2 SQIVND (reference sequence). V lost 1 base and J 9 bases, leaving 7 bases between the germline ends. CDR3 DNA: TGTGCCAGTAGTATAGGAAACGGTGAGCAGTTCTTC. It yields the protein CASSIGNGEQFF.

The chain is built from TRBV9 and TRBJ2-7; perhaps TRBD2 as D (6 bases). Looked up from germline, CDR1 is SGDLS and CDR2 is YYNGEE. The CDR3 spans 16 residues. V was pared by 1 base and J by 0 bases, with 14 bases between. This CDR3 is CASSVWASESSYEQYF. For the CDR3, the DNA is TGTGCCAGCAGCGTATGGGCTAGCGAGAGCTCCTACGAGCAGTACTTC. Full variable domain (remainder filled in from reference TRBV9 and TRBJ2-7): DSGVTQTPKHLITATGQRVTLRCSPRSGDLSVYWYQQSLDQGLQFLIQYYNGEERAKGNILERFSAQQFPDLHSELNLSSLELGDSALYFCASSVWASESSYEQYFGPGTRLTVT.

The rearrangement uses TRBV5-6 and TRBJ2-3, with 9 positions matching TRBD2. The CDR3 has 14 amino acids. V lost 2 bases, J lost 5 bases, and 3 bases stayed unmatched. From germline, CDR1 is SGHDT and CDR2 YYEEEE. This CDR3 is CASSLAGGGDTQYF. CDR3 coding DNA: TGTGCCAGCAGCTTAGCGGGGGGTGGAGATACGCAGTATTTT.

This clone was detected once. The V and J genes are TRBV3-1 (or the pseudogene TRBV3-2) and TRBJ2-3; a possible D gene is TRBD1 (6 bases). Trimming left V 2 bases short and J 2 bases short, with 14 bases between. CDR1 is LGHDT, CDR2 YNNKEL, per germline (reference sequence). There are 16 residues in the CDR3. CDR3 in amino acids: CASSQRRGQLTDTQYF. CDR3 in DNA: TGTGCCAGCAGCCAACGTAGGGGACAACTCACAGATACGCAGTATTTT.

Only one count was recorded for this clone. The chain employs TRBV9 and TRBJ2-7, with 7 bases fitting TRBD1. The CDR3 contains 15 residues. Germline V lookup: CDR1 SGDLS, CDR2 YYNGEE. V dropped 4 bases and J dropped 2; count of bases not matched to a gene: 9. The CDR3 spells CASSPAPGQAYEQYF. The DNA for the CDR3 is TGTGCCAGCAGCCCCGCCCCCGGACAGGCCTACGAGCAGTACTTC. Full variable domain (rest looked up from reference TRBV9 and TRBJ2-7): DSGVTQTPKHLITATGQRVTLRCSPRSGDLSVYWYQQSLDQGLQFLIQYYNGEERAKGNILERFSAQQFPDLHSELNLSSLELGDSALYFCASSPAPGQAYEQYFGPGTRLTVT.

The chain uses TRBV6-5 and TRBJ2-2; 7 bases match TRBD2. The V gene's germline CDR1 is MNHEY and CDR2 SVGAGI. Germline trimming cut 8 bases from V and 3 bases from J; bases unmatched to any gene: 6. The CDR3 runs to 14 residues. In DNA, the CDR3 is TGTGCCAGCGAAAGGGGAGGGGACACCGGGGAGCTGTTTTTT. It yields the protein CASERGGDTGELFF.

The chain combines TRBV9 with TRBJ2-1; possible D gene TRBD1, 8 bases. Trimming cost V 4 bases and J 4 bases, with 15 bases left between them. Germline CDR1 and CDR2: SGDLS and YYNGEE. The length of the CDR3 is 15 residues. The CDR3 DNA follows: TGTGCCAGCAGCACAGGGGGGGGTTTATACAATGAGCAGTTCTTC. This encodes CASSTGGGLYNEQFF.

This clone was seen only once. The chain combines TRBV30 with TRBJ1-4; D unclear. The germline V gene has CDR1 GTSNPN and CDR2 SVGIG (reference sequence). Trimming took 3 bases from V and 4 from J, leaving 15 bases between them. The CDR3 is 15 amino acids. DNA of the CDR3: TGTGCCTGGAGACCCCCCCGCAGAAGTAATGAAAAACTGTTTTTT. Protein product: CAWRPPRRSNEKLFF.

CDR3 protein: CASSLNRVGQYF. For the CDR3, the DNA is TGTGCCAGCAGCCTGAACAGGGTGGGCCAGTACTTC. This chain joins TRBV12-3 or TRBV12-4 and TRBJ2-5; D is possibly TRBD1 (6 bases). This CDR3 contains 12 residues. Trimming took off 6 bases at V and 10 bases at J, with 15 bases between the two ends.